The 25 T cell receptor beta chains presented below share a single source sample, sequenced in a study of blood T cell repertoires in COVID-19. Generated by immunoSEQ multiplex PCR, the TCRdb table keeps only in-frame clones and is missing some. Found here are 150,000 to 200,000 clones, 80% to 90% of them singletons; the top ten hold less than 20%. The material sequenced was peripheral blood. Receptor source: a woman in her seventies who had recovered from COVID-19.

The rearrangement links TRBV28 to TRBJ2-3; possible D gene TRBD1, 6 bases. Germline V gene lookup returns CDR1 MDHEN and CDR2 SYDVKM. CDR3 size: 13 residues. Trimming took off 3 bases at V and 3 bases at J, with 7 bases between the two ends. In DNA form, the CDR3 reads TGTGCCAGCAGTTTGCAGGGGACAGATACGCAGTATTTT. Translating it yields CASSLQGTDTQYF.

This clone appeared a single time. The V and J genes are TRBV29-1 and TRBJ2-3; 7 bases line up with TRBD1. There are 11 residues in the CDR3. Losses at the gene ends were 5 bases for V and 10 bases for J; bases not matched to a gene: 6. Germline loops: CDR1 SQVTM, CDR2 ANQGSEA. Here the CDR3 reads CSVLGQVPQYF. In DNA form, the CDR3 reads TGCAGCGTTCTCGGACAGGTTCCGCAGTATTTT.

The chain uses TRBV6-2 or TRBV6-3 and TRBJ2-3; TRBD2 aligns across 7 bases. J was trimmed by 2 bases and V by 5 bases; bases with no gene match: 4. The CDR3 is 14 amino acids. Germline assignment: CDR1 MNHEY and CDR2 SVGEGT. CDR3 sequence (DNA): TGTGCCAGCAGTCCCTGGGACTACACAGATACGCAGTATTTT. It translates to CASSPWDYTDTQYF.

V and J are TRBV5-6 and TRBJ2-2; 7 nucleotides line up with TRBD1. The junction had 4 bases not matched to a gene; V was cut back by 2 bases and J by 3 bases. The CDR3 contains 15 residues. CDR1 SGHDT and CDR2 YYEEEE come from the germline V gene. The CDR3 loop is CASSFWDRDTGELFF. The CDR3, as DNA: TGTGCCAGCAGCTTTTGGGACAGAGACACCGGGGAGCTGTTTTTT.

The count of this clone is one. The V and J genes are TRBV5-1 and TRBJ2-2; 7 positions match TRBD2. This CDR3 is 14 amino acids long. Germline V CDR1 and CDR2: SGHRS, YFSETQ. V lost 0 bases, J lost 7 bases, and 3 bases stayed unmatched. CDR3 nucleotides: TGCGCCAGCAGCTTGGTGGCTAGCGGCGGGGAGCTGTTTTTT. Its translation: CASSLVASGGELFF.

The chain employs TRBV18 and TRBJ2-6; possibly TRBD2 for D (6 bases). V lost 5 bases and J 0 bases, leaving 14 bases between the germline ends. This CDR3 has 17 residues. Germline values: CDR1 KGHSH, CDR2 LQKENI. The CDR3 is CASSWGVPSSGANVLTF. CDR3 coding DNA: TGTGCCAGCTCATGGGGGGTACCTTCCTCTGGGGCCAACGTCCTGACTTTC.

V and J are TRBV19 and TRBJ2-2; 7 bases line up with TRBD1. V was clipped by 5 bases and J by 0 bases; unmatched bases: 6. There are 16 residues in the CDR3. Germline CDR1 LNHDA, CDR2 SQIVND (reference sequence). The DNA for the CDR3 is TGTGCCAGTAGTCCAGGGGGACCTTCGAACACCGGGGAGCTGTTTTTT. Encoded protein: CASSPGGPSNTGELFF.

V gene TRBV6-5 combines with J gene TRBJ2-5, with D unresolved. Germline V gene data show CDR1 as MNHEY and CDR2 as SVGAGI. The V gene lost 2 bases and the J gene lost 7 bases, with 11 bases spanning the gap. The CDR3 totals 13 residues. The CDR3 sequence is CASSYRPERTQYF. CDR3 in DNA: TGTGCCAGCAGTTACCGCCCCGAGAGGACCCAGTACTTC.

The rearrangement joins TRBV6-5 to TRBJ2-3; D not certain. The CDR3 runs to 14 residues. The ends were cut back, 6 bases at V and 1 base at J, with 11 bases in the middle. Germline loops: CDR1 MNHEY, CDR2 SVGAGI. For the CDR3, the DNA is TGTGCCAGCAGCCCCCAATTTGGCACAGATACGCAGTATTTT. This gives the protein CASSPQFGTDTQYF.

This chain joins TRBV24-1 and TRBJ2-3; the D is unclear. In germline, CDR1 is KGHDR, CDR2 SFDVKD. The CDR3 loop spans 12 amino acids. V was clipped by 2 bases and J by 6 bases, with 5 bases between them. CDR3 amino acids: CATSDYTDTQYF. The CDR3 DNA reads as TGTGCCACCAGTGATTACACGGATACGCAGTATTTT.

The V and J genes are TRBV18 and TRBJ1-5, with D uncertain. Trimming pared 2 bases from V and 7 bases from J, leaving 12 bases between. CDR1 is KGHSH and CDR2 is LQKENI in the germline V gene. The CDR3 contains 14 residues. CDR3 nucleotide sequence: TGTGCCAGCTCACCAGAGGGTGTGAGGCAGCCCCAGCATTTT. Translated, it gives CASSPEGVRQPQHF. Supplemented by reference TRBV18 and TRBJ1-5, the full variable domain reads NAGVMQNPRHLVRRRGQEARLRCSPMKGHSHVYWYRQLPEEGLKFMVYLQKENIIDESGMPKERFSAEFPKEGPSILRIQQVVRGDSAAYFCASSPEGVRQPQHFGDGTRLSIL.

The chain uses TRBV6-5 and TRBJ2-2; TRBD2 matches at 10 bases. Germline values: CDR1 MNHEY, CDR2 SVGAGI. The CDR3 spans 15 residues. Trimming at V came to 8 bases and at J to 7 bases, leaving 10 bases not matched to a gene. The DNA for the CDR3 is TGTGCCAGCTCCCCCCTAGCGGGAGATAGCGGGGAGCTGTTTTTT. This translates into CASSPLAGDSGELFF.

In this sample, this clone turned up a few times. The V and J genes are TRBV6-6 and TRBJ1-2, with 8 bases fitting TRBD1. V lost 2 bases, J lost 6 bases, and 8 bases stayed unmatched. The CDR3 spans 15 residues. Germline assignment: CDR1 MNHNY and CDR2 SVGAGI (reference sequence). CDR3 residues: CASSYVSGQADGYTF. The DNA of the CDR3 is TGTGCCAGCAGTTACGTCTCGGGACAGGCTGATGGCTACACCTTC.

The chain employs TRBV3-1 (or the pseudogene TRBV3-2) and TRBJ2-3; D is possibly TRBD2 (6 bases). The V gene's germline CDR1 is LGHDT and CDR2 YNNKEL (reference sequence). Between the trimmed V and J ends, which lost 4 bases and 6 bases, there was a span of 11 bases. The CDR3 length is 13 residues. The CDR3 DNA sequence: TGTGCCAGCAGCCGGGACTCCCAGGATACGCAGTATTTT. It is translated as CASSRDSQDTQYF.

This clone was seen only once. The chain employs TRBV7-9 and TRBJ2-1; weak D call: TRBD2 (6 bases). CDR1 is SEHNR and CDR2 is FQNEAQ in the germline V gene (reference sequence). The CDR3 runs to 15 residues. V was shortened by 3 bases and J by 2 bases, with 11 bases between the two germline ends. The CDR3 loop is CASSLGRDPYNEQFF. Written as DNA, the CDR3 is TGTGCCAGCAGCTTGGGGCGGGACCCCTACAATGAGCAGTTCTTC.

This clone was seen only once. The chain is built from TRBV29-1 and TRBJ1-2, with 10 bases lining up with TRBD1. The germline gives CDR1 SQVTM, CDR2 ANQGSEA. This CDR3 spans 14 amino acids. V lost 5 bases to trimming and J lost 5 bases; unmatched junction nucleotides: 8. CDR3 bases: TGCAGCGTTACCGGGACAGGGGTGGGGTATGGCTACACCTTC. As protein: CSVTGTGVGYGYTF. Together with reference TRBV29-1 and TRBJ1-2, the CDR3 gives the full variable domain: SAVISQKPSRDICQRGTSLTIQCQVDSQVTMMFWYRQQPGQSLTLIATANQGSEATYESGFVIDKFPISRPNLTFSTLTVSNMSPEDSSIYLCSVTGTGVGYGYTFGSGTRLTVV.

This clone was seen a few times. This sequence joins TRBV2 and TRBJ1-1; D is possibly TRBD1 (5 bases). Trimming stripped 5 bases from V and 0 bases from J, with 10 bases between. The germline V gene has CDR1 SNHLY and CDR2 FYNNEI. The CDR3 runs 14 residues. CDR3 DNA: TGTGCCAGCAGTCCGACAGCCATGAACACTGAAGCTTTCTTT. This sequence encodes CASSPTAMNTEAFF.

The V and J genes are TRBV19 and TRBJ2-5, with TRBD2 matching 8 bases. The length of the CDR3 is 14 residues. The junction had 8 bases not matched to a gene; V was cut back by 6 bases and J by 5 bases. Germline-derived CDR1 and CDR2 are LNHDA and SQIVND (reference sequence). This chain's CDR3 is CASSVSGSRETQYF. The CDR3 DNA follows: TGTGCCAGTAGCGTCAGCGGGAGCAGGGAGACCCAGTACTTC.

V is TRBV6-1 and J is TRBJ1-5; D is unresolved. Germline V gives CDR1 MNHNS, CDR2 SASEGT. V shed 0 bases and J shed 1 base, with 7 bases lying between them. This CDR3 contains 15 residues. The CDR3 region is CASSEALGSNQPQHF. In nucleotides, the CDR3 is TGTGCCAGCAGTGAAGCGCTAGGCAGCAATCAGCCCCAGCATTTT.

The chain carries TRBV9 and TRBJ1-2, with D possibly being TRBD1 (5 bases). This CDR3 spans 14 amino acids. Trimming removed 2 bases at V and 3 bases at J, with 11 bases between. Per the germline V gene, CDR1 is SGDLS and CDR2 is YYNGEE. The CDR3 region has the DNA TGTGCCAGCAGCGTGGGGCCGCAGGACTATGGCTACACCTTC. Protein: CASSVGPQDYGYTF.

This chain uses TRBV5-1 with TRBJ2-7, with TRBD1 identical over 7 bases. The CDR3 sequence is 13 residues long. Germline loops: CDR1 SGHRS, CDR2 YFSETQ. V trimming: 3 bases; J trimming: 2 bases; junction bases outside the gene matches: 2. The CDR3 DNA reads TGCGCCAGCAGCTGGGGACAGACCTACGAGCAGTACTTC. It is translated as CASSWGQTYEQYF.

The chain carries TRBV7-2 and TRBJ2-1, with 12 bases matching TRBD2. CDR1 and CDR2 from the germline V gene are SGHTA and FQGNSA. The CDR3 totals 16 residues. The V segment lost 5 bases and the J segment 10 bases; nucleotides outside the gene matches: 12. This CDR3 reads CASSPTLAGGGGEQFF. For the CDR3, the DNA is TGTGCCAGCAGCCCCACACTAGCGGGAGGCGGGGGGGAGCAGTTCTTC. The full variable domain, completed using reference TRBV7-2 and TRBJ2-1, is GAGVSQSPSNKVTEKGKDVELRCDPISGHTALYWYRQSLGQGLEFLIYFQGNSAPDKSGLPSDRFSAERTGGSVSTLTIQRTQQEDSAVYLCASSPTLAGGGGEQFFGPGTRLTVL.

The chain has TRBV6-1 and TRBJ1-2; a possible D gene is TRBD1 (6 bases). The CDR3 sequence is 16 residues long. CDR1 and CDR2 from the germline V gene are MNHNS and SASEGT. V was shortened by 2 bases and J by 7 bases, with 20 bases between the two germline ends. Here the CDR3 DNA reads TGTGCCAGCAGTGAACCGGGGGGGGGCGCAGGTGGTGGCTACACCTTC. Its protein product is CASSEPGGGAGGGYTF.

V gene TRBV2 combines with J gene TRBJ1-1; 8 bases line up with TRBD1. CDR1 is SNHLY and CDR2 is FYNNEI in the germline V gene. The CDR3 runs to 14 residues. The junction had 8 bases not matched to a gene; V was cut back by 5 bases and J by 6 bases. CDR3 nucleotide sequence: TGTGCCAGCAGTACTGACAGGGGAGGGGCTGAAGCTTTCTTT. It encodes CASSTDRGGAEAFF. Looking up the rest from reference TRBV2 and TRBJ1-1 gives the full variable domain: EPEVTQTPSHQVTQMGQEVILRCVPISNHLYFYWYRQILGQKVEFLVSFYNNEISEKSEIFDDQFSVERPDGSNFTLKIRSTKLEDSAMYFCASSTDRGGAEAFFGQGTRLTVV.

V and J are TRBV5-1 and TRBJ1-1, with D perhaps matching TRBD1 (5 bases). The CDR3 is made up of 15 amino acids. Germline V gene data show CDR1 as SGHRS and CDR2 as YFSETQ. Trimming cost V 1 base and J 3 bases, with 13 bases left between them. The CDR3 sequence is CASSLMAGGDTEAFF. The CDR3 DNA sequence: TGCGCCAGCAGCTTGATGGCCGGGGGGGACACTGAAGCTTTCTTT. The full variable domain, completed using reference TRBV5-1 and TRBJ1-1, is KAGVTQTPRYLIKTRGQQVTLSCSPISGHRSVSWYQQTPGQGLQFLFEYFSETQRNKGNFPGRFSGRQFSNSRSEMNVSTLELGDSALYLCASSLMAGGDTEAFFGQGTRLTVV.